These T cell receptor beta chains were read from a single sample in a study of CD8 T cells in ankylosing spondylitis. TCRdb reprocessed the 5' RACE reads via MiXCR and lists one record per CDR3 protein. The sample carries under 300,000 distinct CDR3 sequences, about 10% recorded once. Sample: blood, either unsorted or a sorted T cell fraction (not recorded which). The receptors were gathered from a male donor with ankylosing spondylitis or in good health (not recorded which). Both conserved end residues are part of each CDR3. D genes are given only for firm matches. Size is stated for part of the rows, as once, few or many counts, or as a class when the clone is expanded.

TRBV29-1	few	NA	TRBJ2-3	CSVALETPLTDTQYF	TGCAGCGTCGCTTTAGAAACCCCGCTCACAGATACGCAGTATTTT
TRBV7-3	few	TRBD2	TRBJ2-7	CASSPGTSFSYEQYF	TGTGCCAGCAGCCCCGGGACTAGCTTCTCCTACGAGCAGTACTTC
TRBV12-3/TRBV12-4	many	NA	TRBJ2-7	CASSLTGGLYEQYF	TGTGCCAGCAGTCTAACTGGGGGACTCTACGAGCAGTACTTC
TRBV20-1	many	NA	TRBJ1-4	CTSLAGEKLFF	TGCACAAGCTTGGCGGGTGAAAAACTGTTTTTT
TRBV5-1	many	NA	TRBJ2-1	CASSPRASYNEQFF	TGCGCCAGCAGCCCCCGGGCCTCCTACAATGAGCAGTTCTTC
TRBV5-1	many	NA	TRBJ1-1	CASSLAGSGEAFF	TGCGCCAGCAGTTTGGCAGGGTCGGGTGAAGCTTTCTTT
TRBV25-1	many	TRBD2	TRBJ2-7	CASESGRGAYEQYF	TGTGCCAGCGAGTCGGGGCGGGGGGCCTACGAGCAGTACTTC
TRBV10-3	many	TRBD1	TRBJ2-2	CAIRPGQGWTGELFF	TGTGCCATACGCCCGGGACAGGGCTGGACCGGGGAGCTGTTTTTT
TRBV6-1	many	NA	TRBJ2-2	CASSPGEALNTGELFF	TGTGCCAGCAGTCCCGGGGAGGCCCTGAACACCGGGGAGCTGTTTTTT
TRBV20-1	many	NA	TRBJ1-2	CSASGGPVGGYTF	TGCAGTGCTAGCGGTGGGCCCGTGGGCGGCTACACCTTC
TRBV5-1	many	NA	TRBJ2-2	CASSLAPANTGELFF	TGCGCCAGCAGCTTGGCCCCAGCGAACACCGGGGAGCTGTTTTTT
TRBV5-8	many	NA	TRBJ1-2	CASNKRGRTYGYTF	TGTGCCAGTAATAAAAGGGGAAGGACTTATGGCTACACCTTC
TRBV5-5	many	NA	TRBJ2-3	CASSLGLSGNTDTQYF	TGTGCCAGCAGCTTGGGGTTGTCAGGGAACACAGATACGCAGTATTTT
TRBV28	many	TRBD1	TRBJ2-7	CASTKGTGWDEQYF	TGTGCCAGCACCAAGGGGACAGGGTGGGACGAGCAGTACTTC
TRBV12-3/TRBV12-4	many	NA	TRBJ2-3	CASRLLGAPDTQYF	TGTGCCAGCAGACTCCTGGGGGCGCCGGATACGCAGTATTTT
TRBV11-2	many	TRBD1	TRBJ1-1	CASSLSGVGTGVNTEAFF	TGTGCCAGCAGTTTAAGTGGCGTCGGGACAGGAGTCAACACTGAAGCTTTCTTT
TRBV20-1	many	NA	TRBJ1-5	CSARVSNQPQHF	TGCAGTGCTAGAGTTAGCAATCAGCCCCAGCATTTT
TRBV29-1	many	NA	TRBJ2-7	CSVAKDSYEQYF	TGCAGCGTTGCTAAGGATTCCTACGAGCAGTACTTC
TRBV7-3	many	TRBD2	TRBJ2-5	CASSPSGGRGQETQYF	TGTGCCAGCAGCCCCTCTGGCGGGAGGGGCCAAGAGACCCAGTACTTC
TRBV5-6	NA	NA	TRBJ2-7	CASSLAGSNEQYF	TGTGCCAGCAGCTTGGCTGGGAGTAACGAGCAGTACTTC
TRBV5-1	few	NA	TRBJ1-6	CASRGSTSGAYNSPLHF	TGCGCCAGCAGAGGCAGCACCTCGGGGGCCTATAATTCACCCCTCCACTTT
TRBV9	once	NA	TRBJ1-2	CASTQNRAGYGYTF	TGTGCCAGCACCCAGAACAGGGCTGGCTATGGCTACACCTTC
TRBV5-1	many	TRBD1	TRBJ1-5	CASSPGQGAYQPQHF	TGCGCCAGCAGCCCGGGACAGGGGGCTTATCAGCCCCAGCATTTT